These 28 T cell receptor beta chains originate from one sample sequenced in a study of OX40 agonist ivuxolimab in advanced cancers. Here immunoSEQ multiplex PCR was the method, and the copy in TCRdb shows in-frame clones only, minus some. The sample shows 60,000 to 75,000 clones, approximately 90% of them seen only once. The source was CD4+ or CD8+ T cells sorted from blood, collected in a trial of the OX40 agonist ivuxolimab. The source is an adult with an advanced solid tumor such as melanoma, head and neck, liver or kidney cancer.

The rearrangement uses TRBV5-6 and TRBJ2-4; tentative D call: TRBD2 (6 bases). The germline CDR1 and CDR2 sequences are SGHDT and YYEEEE. The CDR3 spans 19 residues. V lost 0 bases, J lost 0 bases, and 19 bases lay in between. For the CDR3, the DNA is TGTGCCAGCAGCTTGGTGTACAGCGGGCGCGCTATAGCCAAAAACATTCAGTACTTC. Its protein product is CASSLVYSGRAIAKNIQYF.

The gene calls are TRBV4-1 and TRBJ1-3, with TRBD1 as a possible D gene (6 bases). CDR3 length: 15 residues. V shed 0 bases and J shed 3 bases, with 9 bases lying between them. The germline V gene encodes CDR1 MGHRA and CDR2 YSYEKL. The CDR3 protein is CASSQDRGSGNTIYF. The CDR3, as DNA: TGCGCCAGCAGCCAAGACAGGGGCAGTGGAAACACCATATATTTT.

CDR3 sequence: CASSYSATSVPETQYF. CDR3 coding DNA: TGTGCCAGCAGTTACTCAGCGACTAGCGTCCCAGAGACCCAGTACTTC. The chain joins TRBV6-6 to TRBJ2-5; 8 nucleotides agree with TRBD2. J was trimmed by 4 bases and V by 0 bases; bases with no gene match: 7. This CDR3 region has 16 residues. Germline assignment: CDR1 MNHNY and CDR2 SVGAGI (reference sequence).

The chain combines TRBV28 with TRBJ2-1, with 10 bases matching TRBD2. Trimming removed 5 bases from V and 5 bases from J; junction bases left unmatched: 3. The germline V gene has CDR1 MDHEN and CDR2 SYDVKM. CDR3 length: 14 amino acids. The CDR3: CASSLAGAHNEQFF. DNA of the CDR3: TGTGCCAGCAGTCTAGCGGGAGCCCACAATGAGCAGTTCTTC.

The chain is built from TRBV5-5 and TRBJ2-3; D might be TRBD2 (6 bases). This CDR3 spans 14 amino acids. Germline lookup yields CDR1 SGHKS and CDR2 YYEKEE (reference sequence). V gave up 7 bases and J gave up 0 bases, with 12 bases separating them. CDR3 in DNA: TGTGCCAGCCTCTTTAGCGGAAGCACAGATACGCAGTATTTT. It codes for CASLFSGSTDTQYF.

The chain combines TRBV7-9 with TRBJ1-1; D not resolved. Germline-derived CDR1 and CDR2 are SEHNR and FQNEAQ (reference sequence). V lost 1 base to trimming and J lost 6 bases, with 12 bases between them. This CDR3 spans 14 amino acids. The CDR3 region has the DNA TGTGCCAGCAGCTTAGTGGTAGGGATCGCTGAAGCTTTCTTT. Protein: CASSLVVGIAEAFF.

CDR3 protein: CASSSRDSNSPHLYEQYV. In DNA form, the CDR3 reads TGTGCCAGCAGTTCTCGGGACAGTAATAGCCCCCATCTCTACGAGCAGTACGTC. The chain carries TRBV28 and TRBJ2-7, with 7 bases lining up with TRBD1. The germline CDR1 and CDR2 sequences are MDHEN and SYDVKM. The CDR3 has 18 amino acids. Germline trimming cut 4 bases from V and 3 bases from J; bases unmatched to any gene: 18.

This chain links TRBV7-9 with TRBJ2-1; D is perhaps TRBD2 (6 bases). Trimming removed 5 bases at V and 9 bases at J, with 23 bases between. Germline V CDR1 and CDR2: SEHNR, FQNEAQ (reference sequence). The CDR3 runs to 16 residues. The CDR3 coding sequence is TGTGCCAGCAGCCCGTGGCGGGGAGGCTCATTCCCTGAGCAGTTCTTC. Translation gives CASSPWRGGSFPEQFF.

The chain has TRBV5-6 and TRBJ2-1, with D possibly TRBD1 on 6 matching bases. Germline assignment: CDR1 SGHDT and CDR2 YYEEEE. Deletions cut 5 bases from V and 0 bases from J, with 12 bases between. The CDR3 has 15 amino acids. DNA of the CDR3: TGTGCCAGCAGGGACAGTGGTAGCTCCTACAATGAGCAGTTCTTC. It is translated as CASRDSGSSYNEQFF.

The chain joins TRBV28 to TRBJ1-1; D uncertain. The CDR3 has 14 amino acids. With 3 bases removed from V and 1 base from J, the gap between germline ends came to 9 bases. The germline CDR1 and CDR2 sequences are MDHEN and SYDVKM. CDR3 nucleotides: TGTGCCAGCAGTTTCCCGCGACAGAACACTGAAGCTTTCTTT. This translates into CASSFPRQNTEAFF.

The chain uses TRBV4-3 and TRBJ2-5; D possibly corresponds to TRBD1 (6 bases). Germline loops: CDR1 LGHNA, CDR2 YSLEER. V was pared by 8 bases and J by 5 bases, with 15 bases between. This CDR3 comprises 13 residues. CDR3 loop: CASSPQGSETQYF. CDR3 DNA: TGCGCCAGCTCCCCACAGGGTTCCGAGACCCAGTACTTC.

The chain carries TRBV9 and TRBJ2-2, with TRBD2 as a possible D gene (6 bases). CDR1 and CDR2 from the germline V gene are SGDLS and YYNGEE. The CDR3 spans 17 residues. V lost 0 bases to trimming and J lost 2 bases, with 14 bases between them. This chain's CDR3 is CASSVESERVNTGELFF. CDR3 in DNA: TGTGCCAGCAGCGTAGAAAGCGAGCGGGTAAACACCGGGGAGCTGTTTTTT.

The J gene is TRBJ1-1, the V gene TRBV2, with D possibly being TRBD1 (6 bases). Germline lookup yields CDR1 SNHLY and CDR2 FYNNEI. V lost 0 bases, J lost 0 bases, and 8 bases lay in between. This CDR3 spans 15 amino acids. CDR3 sequence: CASSEAGQVNTEAFF. The CDR3 nucleotides are TGTGCCAGCAGTGAAGCGGGACAAGTGAACACTGAAGCTTTCTTT. Filled out from reference TRBV2 and TRBJ1-1, the complete variable domain reads EPEVTQTPSHQVTQMGQEVILRCVPISNHLYFYWYRQILGQKVEFLVSFYNNEISEKSEIFDDQFSVERPDGSNFTLKIRSTKLEDSAMYFCASSEAGQVNTEAFFGQGTRLTVV.

This chain joins TRBV7-9 and TRBJ1-4, with D perhaps matching TRBD1 (5 bases). CDR1 is SEHNR, CDR2 FQNEAQ, per germline (reference sequence). CDR3 length equals 15 residues. V was shortened by 1 base and J by 4 bases, with 10 bases between the two germline ends. CDR3 in DNA: TGTGCCAGCAGCTTAGTGACAGAGTATAATGAAAAACTGTTTTTT. Protein: CASSLVTEYNEKLFF.

The sample holds a few counts of this clone. This chain joins TRBV19 and TRBJ2-1; perhaps TRBD1 as D (5 bases). Germline CDR1 reads LNHDA; CDR2 reads SQIVND (reference sequence). Trimming took 1 base from V and 8 from J, leaving 12 bases between them. CDR3 length: 14 residues. CDR3 loop: CASSIVSGSHEQFF. CDR3 bases: TGTGCCAGTAGTATAGTGTCAGGGTCCCATGAGCAGTTCTTC.

The rearrangement links TRBV6-5 to TRBJ2-5; perhaps TRBD2 as D (6 bases). V dropped 2 bases and J dropped 4 bases, with 11 bases sitting between them. This CDR3 has 14 residues. Germline V gene sequence: CDR1 MNHEY, CDR2 SVGAGI. CDR3 nucleotide sequence: TGTGCCAGCAGTTACAGGGGAGGAAGAGAGACCCAGTACTTC. It codes for CASSYRGGRETQYF.

J is TRBJ1-1 and V is TRBV28; tentatively, D is TRBD1 (5 bases). Germline V gene lookup returns CDR1 MDHEN and CDR2 SYDVKM. The ends were cut back, 1 base at V and 5 bases at J, with 14 bases in the middle. This CDR3 has 15 amino acids. The CDR3 region has the DNA TGTGCCAGCAGTTTATTAGGGGAGAGGGATACTGAAGCTTTCTTT. Encoded protein: CASSLLGERDTEAFF.

The rearrangement links TRBV27 to TRBJ2-7; 8 nucleotides align to TRBD2. J lost 3 bases, V lost 5 bases, and 6 bases had no gene match. Germline V lookup: CDR1 MNHEY, CDR2 SMNVEV (reference sequence). The CDR3 loop spans 14 amino acids. The CDR3 coding sequence is TGTGCCAGCAGTATTAGCGGGACTCACTACGAGCAGTACTTC. It is translated as CASSISGTHYEQYF.

The chain combines TRBV30 with TRBJ2-5; D is unresolved. Gene TRBJ2-7 matches the end of the DNA better, so the J call may be wrong. Germline V lookup: CDR1 GTSNPN, CDR2 SVGIG (reference sequence). CDR3 length equals 13 residues. CDR3 protein: CAWRLTGLGEQYF. Here the CDR3 DNA reads TGTGCCTGGAGGCTGACTGGCCTTGGCGAGCAGTACTTC.

The chain uses TRBV27 and TRBJ2-1; 15 positions match TRBD2. The germline gives CDR1 MNHEY, CDR2 SMNVEV (reference sequence). The CDR3 extends over 14 amino acids. After removal of 5 bases from V and 10 bases from J, the junction contained 3 bases not matched to a gene. CDR3 DNA: TGTGCCAGCAGTCGGGGACTAGCGGGAGGAGAGCAGTTCTTC. Protein product: CASSRGLAGGEQFF.

The V and J genes are TRBV15 and TRBJ2-4; D is ambiguous. The CDR3 runs to 15 residues. Germline-derived CDR1 and CDR2 are LNHNV and YYDKDF (reference sequence). Trimming stripped 4 bases from V and 1 base from J, with 11 bases between. The CDR3 protein is CATSTTAVAKNIQYF. CDR3 nucleotides: TGTGCCACCAGCACTACAGCTGTGGCCAAAAACATTCAGTACTTC.

J is TRBJ1-2 and V is TRBV5-4, with 7 bases lining up with TRBD1. CDR3 length: 13 residues. The V gene's germline CDR1 is SGHNT and CDR2 YYREEE (reference sequence). With 4 bases clipped from V and 2 bases from J, the junction kept 2 bases outside the gene matches. The CDR3 nucleotides read TGTGCCAGCAGCACACAGGGGAACTATGGCTACACCTTC. This gives the protein CASSTQGNYGYTF.

The chain links TRBV19 to TRBJ2-1; 7 bases agree with TRBD2. This CDR3 has 12 amino acids. Germline V lookup: CDR1 LNHDA, CDR2 SQIVND (reference sequence). V lost 4 bases, J lost 10 bases, and 4 bases stayed unmatched. CDR3 sequence reads: CASSNPGGEQFF. CDR3 DNA: TGTGCCAGTAGTAACCCGGGAGGAGAGCAGTTCTTC.

V is TRBV6-6 and J is TRBJ1-5; maybe TRBD1 (5 bases). V lost 4 bases and J lost 5, with 12 bases in between. The CDR3 covers 14 residues. The germline V gene has CDR1 MNHNY and CDR2 SVGAGI (reference sequence). CDR3 coding DNA: TGTGCCAGCAGTTTGAGGGGAGGCTATCAGCCCCAGCATTTT. The encoded protein is CASSLRGGYQPQHF.

The gene calls are TRBV10-1 and TRBJ1-1; tentative D call: TRBD1 (5 bases). This CDR3 has 15 residues. The V gene's germline CDR1 is WNHNN and CDR2 SYGVQD (reference sequence). The ends were cut back, 1 base at V and 2 bases at J, with 11 bases in the middle. The CDR3 region is CASSEYRTPNTEAFF. The DNA of the CDR3 is TGCGCCAGCAGTGAGTATAGGACACCTAACACTGAAGCTTTCTTT.

Within the sample, this clone is medium-sized (0.01 to 0.1%). The genes are TRBV7-9 and TRBJ2-1, with TRBD1 as a possible D gene (5 bases). The CDR3 consists of 11 residues. V was shortened by 8 bases and J by 8 bases, with 10 bases between the two germline ends. Germline loops: CDR1 SEHNR, CDR2 FQNEAQ (reference sequence). The CDR3 loop reads CASFRAHEQFF. The CDR3 bases are TGTGCCAGCTTCAGGGCCCATGAGCAGTTCTTC.

This chain links TRBV4-1 with TRBJ1-4; 7 bases fit TRBD1. The CDR3 runs 18 residues. The germline gives CDR1 MGHRA, CDR2 YSYEKL. V dropped 0 bases and J dropped 4; count of bases not matched to a gene: 11. CDR3 DNA: TGCGCCAGCAGCCAAGATAGGAGTACAGGGGCTGTTAATGAAAAACTGTTTTTT. It codes for CASSQDRSTGAVNEKLFF.

This chain connects TRBV7-6 to TRBJ2-7; no definite D call. This CDR3 contains 12 residues. In germline, CDR1 is SGHVS, CDR2 FNYEAQ. The V gene lost 1 base and the J gene lost 7 bases, with 8 bases spanning the gap. The CDR3 DNA reads as TGTGCCAGCAGCTTAGTTGCGAATGAGCAGTACTTC. Its protein is CASSLVANEQYF.